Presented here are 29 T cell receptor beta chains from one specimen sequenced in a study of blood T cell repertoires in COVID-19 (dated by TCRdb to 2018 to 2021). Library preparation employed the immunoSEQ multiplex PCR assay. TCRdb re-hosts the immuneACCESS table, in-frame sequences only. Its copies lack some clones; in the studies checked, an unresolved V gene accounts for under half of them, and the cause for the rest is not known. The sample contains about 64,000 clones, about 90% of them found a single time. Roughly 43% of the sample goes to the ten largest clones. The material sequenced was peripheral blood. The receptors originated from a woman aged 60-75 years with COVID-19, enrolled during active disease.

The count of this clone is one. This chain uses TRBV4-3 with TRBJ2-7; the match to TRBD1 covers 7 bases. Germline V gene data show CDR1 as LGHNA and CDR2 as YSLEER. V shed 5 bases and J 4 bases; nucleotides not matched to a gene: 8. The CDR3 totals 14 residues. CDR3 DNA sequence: TGCGCCAGCAGCTCTGGACAGGAGACTTACGAGCAGTACTTC. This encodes CASSSGQETYEQYF.

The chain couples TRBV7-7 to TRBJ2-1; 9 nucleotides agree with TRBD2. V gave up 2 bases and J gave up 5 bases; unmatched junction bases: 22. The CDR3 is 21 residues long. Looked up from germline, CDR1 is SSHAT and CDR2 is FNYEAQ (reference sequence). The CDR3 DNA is TGTGCCAGCAGCTTATACTCGGTGTGGGAGTCTAGCGGGACGATCCACAATGAGCAGTTCTTC. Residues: CASSLYSVWESSGTIHNEQFF.

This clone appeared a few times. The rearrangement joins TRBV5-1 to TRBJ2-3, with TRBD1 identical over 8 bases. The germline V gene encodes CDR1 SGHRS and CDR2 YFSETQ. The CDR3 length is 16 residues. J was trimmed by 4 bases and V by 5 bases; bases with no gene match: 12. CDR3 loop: CASRETQGVGADTQYF. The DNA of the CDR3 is TGCGCCAGCAGGGAAACACAGGGGGTTGGTGCAGATACGCAGTATTTT.

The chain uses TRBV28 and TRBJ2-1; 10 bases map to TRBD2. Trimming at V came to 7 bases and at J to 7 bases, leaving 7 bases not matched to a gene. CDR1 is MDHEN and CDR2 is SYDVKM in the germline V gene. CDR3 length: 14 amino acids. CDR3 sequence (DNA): TGTGCCAGCACCGGACTAGCGGCCTGGAATGAGCAGTTCTTC. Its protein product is CASTGLAAWNEQFF.

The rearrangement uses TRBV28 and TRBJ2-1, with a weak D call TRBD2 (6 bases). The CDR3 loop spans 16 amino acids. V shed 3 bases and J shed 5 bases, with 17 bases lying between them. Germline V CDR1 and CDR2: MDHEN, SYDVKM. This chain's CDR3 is CASSFDRDSVDNEQFF. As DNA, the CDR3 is TGTGCCAGCAGTTTCGACCGGGACTCAGTAGACAATGAGCAGTTCTTC.

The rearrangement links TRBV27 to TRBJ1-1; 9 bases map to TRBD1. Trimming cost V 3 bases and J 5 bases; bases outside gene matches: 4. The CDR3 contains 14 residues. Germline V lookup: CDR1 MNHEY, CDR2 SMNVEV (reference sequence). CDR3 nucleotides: TGTGCCAGCAGTTTGCACAGGGGGCTGACTGAAGCTTTCTTT. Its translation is CASSLHRGLTEAFF.

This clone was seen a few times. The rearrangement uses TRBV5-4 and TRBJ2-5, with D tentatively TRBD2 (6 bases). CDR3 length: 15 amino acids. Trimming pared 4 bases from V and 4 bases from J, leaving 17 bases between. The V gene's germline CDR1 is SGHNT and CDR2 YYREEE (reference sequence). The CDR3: CASSPPGEGRETQYF. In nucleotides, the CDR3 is TGTGCCAGCAGCCCCCCGGGAGAAGGGCGAGAGACCCAGTACTTC.

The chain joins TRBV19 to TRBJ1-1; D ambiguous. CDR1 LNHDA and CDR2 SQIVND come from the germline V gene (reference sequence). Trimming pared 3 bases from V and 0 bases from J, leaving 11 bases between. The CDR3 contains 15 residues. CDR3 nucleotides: TGTGCCAGTAGTATTGGATCGGGAATGAACACTGAAGCTTTCTTT. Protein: CASSIGSGMNTEAFF.

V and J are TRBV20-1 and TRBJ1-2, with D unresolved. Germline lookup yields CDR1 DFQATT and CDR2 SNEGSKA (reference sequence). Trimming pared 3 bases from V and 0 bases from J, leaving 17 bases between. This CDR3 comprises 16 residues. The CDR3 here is CSASPGRSGSNYGYTF. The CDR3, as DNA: TGCAGTGCTAGTCCCGGCCGAAGCGGGTCTAACTATGGCTACACCTTC.

CDR3 sequence: CASGDLQETQYF. The CDR3 DNA sequence: TGTGCCAGTGGAGACCTCCAAGAGACCCAGTACTTC. This chain uses TRBV19 with TRBJ2-5; no clear D gene. Between the trimmed V and J ends, which lost 8 bases and 1 base, there was a span of 8 bases. The CDR3 is 12 amino acids. CDR1 and CDR2 from the germline V gene are LNHDA and SQIVND (reference sequence).

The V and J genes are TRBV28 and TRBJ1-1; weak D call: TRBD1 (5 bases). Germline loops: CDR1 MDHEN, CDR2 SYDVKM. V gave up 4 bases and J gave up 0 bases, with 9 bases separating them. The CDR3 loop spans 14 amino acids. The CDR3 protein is CASSSGQLNTEAFF. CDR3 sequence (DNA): TGTGCCAGCAGTTCAGGGCAACTGAACACTGAAGCTTTCTTT.

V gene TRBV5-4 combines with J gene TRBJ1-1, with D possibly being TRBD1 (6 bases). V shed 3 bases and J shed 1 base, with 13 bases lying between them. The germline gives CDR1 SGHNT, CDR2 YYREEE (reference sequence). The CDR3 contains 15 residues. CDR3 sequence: CASSSGGTQNTEAFF. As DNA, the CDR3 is TGTGCCAGCAGCTCCGGGGGGACACAGAACACTGAAGCTTTCTTT.

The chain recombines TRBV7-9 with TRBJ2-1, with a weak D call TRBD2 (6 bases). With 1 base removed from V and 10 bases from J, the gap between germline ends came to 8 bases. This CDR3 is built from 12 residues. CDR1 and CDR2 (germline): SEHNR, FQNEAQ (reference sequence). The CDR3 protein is CASSLVEGEQFF. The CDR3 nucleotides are TGTGCCAGCAGCTTAGTGGAGGGAGAGCAGTTCTTC.

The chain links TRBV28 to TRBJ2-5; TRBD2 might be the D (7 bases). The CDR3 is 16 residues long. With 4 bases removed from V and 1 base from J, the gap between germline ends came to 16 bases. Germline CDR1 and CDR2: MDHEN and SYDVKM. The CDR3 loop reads CASSSPPRGGQETQYF. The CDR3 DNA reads TGTGCCAGCAGTTCCCCCCCTAGGGGGGGCCAAGAGACCCAGTACTTC.

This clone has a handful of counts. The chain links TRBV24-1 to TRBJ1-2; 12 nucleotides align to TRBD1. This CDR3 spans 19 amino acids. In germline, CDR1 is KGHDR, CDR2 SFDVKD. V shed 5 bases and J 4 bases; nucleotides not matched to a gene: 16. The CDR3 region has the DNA TGTGCCACCAGTGCCCTTTTGGGACAGGGGGCACTATCCCCCTATGGCTACACCTTC. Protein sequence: CATSALLGQGALSPYGYTF.

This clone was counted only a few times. The CDR3 DNA sequence: TGTGCCATCACTGATGGACTAGCGGGGGGCCAGAATGAGCAGTTCTTC. It yields the protein CAITDGLAGGQNEQFF. The J gene is TRBJ2-1, the V gene TRBV10-3; 14 bases match TRBD2. Losses at the gene ends were 7 bases for V and 7 bases for J; bases not matched to a gene: 9. The CDR3 runs to 16 residues. The germline CDR1 and CDR2 sequences are ENHRY and SYGVKD.

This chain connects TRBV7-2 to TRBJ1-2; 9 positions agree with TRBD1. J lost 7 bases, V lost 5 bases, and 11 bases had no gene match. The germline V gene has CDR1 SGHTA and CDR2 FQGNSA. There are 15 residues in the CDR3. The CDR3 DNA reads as TGTGCCAGCAGCCCCTTACAGGGGGCTGTGGGTGGCTACACCTTC. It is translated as CASSPLQGAVGGYTF.

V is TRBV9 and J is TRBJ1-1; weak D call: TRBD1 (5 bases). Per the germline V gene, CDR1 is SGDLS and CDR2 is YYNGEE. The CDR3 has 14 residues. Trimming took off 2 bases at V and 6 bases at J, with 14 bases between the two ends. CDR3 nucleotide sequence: TGTGCCAGCAGCGTTACGGAGGGGCGGGCTGAAGCTTTCTTT. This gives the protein CASSVTEGRAEAFF.

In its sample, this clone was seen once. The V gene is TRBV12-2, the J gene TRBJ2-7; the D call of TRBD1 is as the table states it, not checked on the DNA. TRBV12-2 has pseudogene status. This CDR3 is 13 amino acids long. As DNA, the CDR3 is TGTGCAAGTCGCTTAGTGGGTAGGGGTTTCTCGCACTTC. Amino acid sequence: CASRLVGRGFSHF.

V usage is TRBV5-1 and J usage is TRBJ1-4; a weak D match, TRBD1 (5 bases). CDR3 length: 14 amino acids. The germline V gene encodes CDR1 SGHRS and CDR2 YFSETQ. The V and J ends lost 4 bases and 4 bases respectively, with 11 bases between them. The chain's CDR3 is CASSTGRGNEKLFF. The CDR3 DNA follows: TGCGCCAGCAGCACAGGACGCGGTAATGAAAAACTGTTTTTT.

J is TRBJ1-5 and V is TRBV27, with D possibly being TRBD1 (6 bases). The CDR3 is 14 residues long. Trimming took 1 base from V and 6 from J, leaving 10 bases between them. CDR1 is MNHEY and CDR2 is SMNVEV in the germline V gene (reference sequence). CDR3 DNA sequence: TGTGCCAGCAGTTTATGGGGGGGCGGTCAGCCCCAGCATTTT. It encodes CASSLWGGGQPQHF.

This chain's CDR3 is CASSYSGASGANVLTF. Here the CDR3 DNA reads TGTGCCAGCAGTTACTCAGGGGCCTCTGGGGCCAACGTCCTGACTTTC. V usage is TRBV6-6 and J usage is TRBJ2-6; a weak D match, TRBD1 (5 bases). In germline, CDR1 is MNHNY, CDR2 SVGAGI (reference sequence). This CDR3 comprises 16 residues. V lost 0 bases, J lost 0 bases, and 6 bases lay in between.

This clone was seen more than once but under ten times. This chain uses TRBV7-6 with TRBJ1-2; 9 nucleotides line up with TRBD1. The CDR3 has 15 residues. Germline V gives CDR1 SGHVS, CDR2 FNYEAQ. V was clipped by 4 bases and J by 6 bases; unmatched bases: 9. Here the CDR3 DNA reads TGTGCCAGCAGCTCGGGGACAGGGTGGTTTCATGGCTACACCTTC. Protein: CASSSGTGWFHGYTF. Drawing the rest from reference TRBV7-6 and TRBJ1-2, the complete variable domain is GAGVSQSPRYKVTKRGQDVALRCDPISGHVSLYWYRQALGQGPEFLTYFNYEAQQDKSGLPNDRFSAERPEGSISTLTIQRTEQRDSAMYRCASSSGTGWFHGYTFGSGTRLTVV.

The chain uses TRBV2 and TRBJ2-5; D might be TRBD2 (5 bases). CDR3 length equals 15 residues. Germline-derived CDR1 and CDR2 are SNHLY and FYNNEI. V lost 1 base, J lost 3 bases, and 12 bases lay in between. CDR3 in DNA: TGTGCCAGCAGTGAAGTTTCGGGGAGTAAAGAGACCCAGTACTTC. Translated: CASSEVSGSKETQYF.

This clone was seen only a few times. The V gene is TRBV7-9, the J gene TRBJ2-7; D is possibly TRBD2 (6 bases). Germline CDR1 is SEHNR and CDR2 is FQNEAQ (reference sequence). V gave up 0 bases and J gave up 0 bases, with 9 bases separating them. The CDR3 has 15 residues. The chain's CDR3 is CASSLARDFSYEQYF. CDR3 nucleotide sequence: TGTGCCAGCAGCTTAGCCCGGGACTTCTCCTACGAGCAGTACTTC.

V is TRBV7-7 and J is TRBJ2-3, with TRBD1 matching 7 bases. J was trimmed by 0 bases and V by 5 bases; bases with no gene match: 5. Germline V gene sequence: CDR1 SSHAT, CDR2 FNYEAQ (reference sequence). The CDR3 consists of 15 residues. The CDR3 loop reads CASSAGTASTDTQYF. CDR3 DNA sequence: TGTGCCAGCAGCGCCGGGACAGCTAGCACAGATACGCAGTATTTT.

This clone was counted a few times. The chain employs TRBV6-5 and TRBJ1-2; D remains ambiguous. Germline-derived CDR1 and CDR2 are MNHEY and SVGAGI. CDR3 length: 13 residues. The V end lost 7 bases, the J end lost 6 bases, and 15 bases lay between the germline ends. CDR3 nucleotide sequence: TGTGCCAGCACCGGTACGCAGAGGGATGGCTACACCTTC. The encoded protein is CASTGTQRDGYTF.

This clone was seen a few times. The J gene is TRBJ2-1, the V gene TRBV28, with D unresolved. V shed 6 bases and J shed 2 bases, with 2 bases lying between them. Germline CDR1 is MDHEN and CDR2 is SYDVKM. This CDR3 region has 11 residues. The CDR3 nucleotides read TGTGCCAGCAGCGCCTACAATGAGCAGTTCTTC. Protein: CASSAYNEQFF.

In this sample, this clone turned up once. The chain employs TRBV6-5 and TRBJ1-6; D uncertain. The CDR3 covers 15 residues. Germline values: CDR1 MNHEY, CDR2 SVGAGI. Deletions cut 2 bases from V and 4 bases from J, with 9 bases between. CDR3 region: CASSYTDTYNSPLHF. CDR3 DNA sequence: TGTGCCAGCAGTTACACCGACACATATAATTCACCCCTCCACTTT.